This T cell receptor beta chain was sequenced in a study of blood T cell repertoires in COVID-19. Cohort 3 recovery required two negative PCRs, clearance, or symptom resolution. V was clipped by 9 bases and J by 7 bases, with 14 bases between them. The CDR3 is 12 residues long. Germline V gene data show CDR1 as KGHDR and CDR2 as SFDVKD. Data came from immunoSEQ multiplex PCR; TCRdb stores just in-frame clones and leaves some out. This table has a few hundred thousand clones, about 90% appearing once. The source of this sequence is a woman aged 25 to 39 who had recovered from COVID-19. J is TRBJ2-5 and V is TRBV24-1, with D possibly matching TRBD1 (5 bases). The material sequenced was PBMCs or T cells enriched from blood (not recorded which). DNA of the CDR3: TGTGCCACCTCACAAGGGGTGGCGACCCAGTACTTC. Translated: CATSQGVATQYF.